Here is one T cell receptor beta chain with its context. As yet, its antigen is unknown. J was trimmed by 1 base and V by 2 bases; bases with no gene match: 13. Germline CDR1 is WNHNN and CDR2 is SYGVQD (reference sequence). This CDR3 comprises 18 residues. The sample is drawn from a study of cytomegalovirus exposure and HLA in healthy donors. Study observations and caveats: In an earlier analysis, productive rearrangement rates for most beta V segments clustered near 87% or 30%.

PCR involved 60 Vbeta and 13 Jbeta primers. Assay: immunoSEQ multiplex PCR; the TCRdb copy retains only in-frame clones and omits some. The sample records 150,000 to 200,000 clones, roughly 79% being singletons. The chain recombines TRBV10-1 with TRBJ2-5, with 7 bases aligning to TRBD1. Source material: PBMCs. The TCR comes from a male donor in good health and CMV-seropositive. The CDR3 bases are TGCGCCAGCAGTGAGGGACAGGAGAATTTGGTGGGCCAAGAGACCCAGTACTTC. Amino acids: CASSEGQENLVGQETQYF.